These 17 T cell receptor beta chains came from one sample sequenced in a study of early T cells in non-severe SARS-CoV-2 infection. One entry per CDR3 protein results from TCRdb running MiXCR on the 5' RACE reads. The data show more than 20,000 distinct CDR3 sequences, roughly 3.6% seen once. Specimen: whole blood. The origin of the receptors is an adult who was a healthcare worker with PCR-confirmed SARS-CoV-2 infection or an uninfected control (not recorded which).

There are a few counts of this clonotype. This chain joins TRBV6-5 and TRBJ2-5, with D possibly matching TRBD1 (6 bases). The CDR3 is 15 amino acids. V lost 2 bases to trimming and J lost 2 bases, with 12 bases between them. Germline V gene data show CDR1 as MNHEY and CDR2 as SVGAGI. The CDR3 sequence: CASSYPRRGQETQYF. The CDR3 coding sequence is TGTGCCAGCAGTTACCCACGAAGGGGGCAAGAGACCCAGTACTTC.

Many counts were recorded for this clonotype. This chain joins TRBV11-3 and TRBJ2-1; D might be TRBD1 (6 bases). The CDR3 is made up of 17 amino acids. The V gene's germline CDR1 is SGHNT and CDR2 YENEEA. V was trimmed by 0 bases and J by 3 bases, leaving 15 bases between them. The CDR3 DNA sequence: TGTGCCAGCAGCTTAGATCTAGGTGCAGGGGTCTACAATGAGCAGTTCTTC. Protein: CASSLDLGAGVYNEQFF.

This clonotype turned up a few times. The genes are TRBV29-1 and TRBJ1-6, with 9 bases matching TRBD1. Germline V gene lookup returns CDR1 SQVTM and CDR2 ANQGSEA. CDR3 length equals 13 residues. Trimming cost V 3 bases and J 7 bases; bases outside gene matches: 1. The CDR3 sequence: CSVDTGGNSPLHF. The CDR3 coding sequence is TGCAGCGTTGATACAGGGGGCAATTCACCCCTCCACTTT.

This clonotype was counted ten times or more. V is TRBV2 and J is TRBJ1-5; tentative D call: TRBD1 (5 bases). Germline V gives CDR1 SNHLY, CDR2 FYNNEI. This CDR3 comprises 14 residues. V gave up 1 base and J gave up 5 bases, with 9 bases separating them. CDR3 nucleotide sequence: TGTGCCAGCAGTGAAGGAGGGGAGGATCAGCCCCAGCATTTT. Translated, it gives CASSEGGEDQPQHF. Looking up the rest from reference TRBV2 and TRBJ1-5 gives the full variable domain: EPEVTQTPSHQVTQMGQEVILRCVPISNHLYFYWYRQILGQKVEFLVSFYNNEISEKSEIFDDQFSVERPDGSNFTLKIRSTKLEDSAMYFCASSEGGEDQPQHFGDGTRLSIL.

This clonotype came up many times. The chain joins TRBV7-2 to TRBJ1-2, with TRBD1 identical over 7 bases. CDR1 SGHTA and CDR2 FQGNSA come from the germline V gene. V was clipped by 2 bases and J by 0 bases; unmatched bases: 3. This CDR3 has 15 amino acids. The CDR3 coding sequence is TGTGCCAGCAGCTTACAGACAGGGACTAACTATGGCTACACCTTC. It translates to CASSLQTGTNYGYTF.

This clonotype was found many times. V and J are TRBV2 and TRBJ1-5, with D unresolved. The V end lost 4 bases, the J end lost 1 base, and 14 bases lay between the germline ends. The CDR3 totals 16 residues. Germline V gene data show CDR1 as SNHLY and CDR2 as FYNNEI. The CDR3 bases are TGTGCCAGCAGTGGGTGGCACCTCGGGAGCAATCAGCCCCAGCATTTT. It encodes CASSGWHLGSNQPQHF.

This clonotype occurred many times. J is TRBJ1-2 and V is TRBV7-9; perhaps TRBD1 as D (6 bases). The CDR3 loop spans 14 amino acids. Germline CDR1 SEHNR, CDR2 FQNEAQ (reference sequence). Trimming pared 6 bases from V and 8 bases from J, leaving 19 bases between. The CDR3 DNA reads TGTGCCAGCAGGGCGGCACAGGGATCTGGGGGCTACACCTTC. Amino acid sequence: CASRAAQGSGGYTF.

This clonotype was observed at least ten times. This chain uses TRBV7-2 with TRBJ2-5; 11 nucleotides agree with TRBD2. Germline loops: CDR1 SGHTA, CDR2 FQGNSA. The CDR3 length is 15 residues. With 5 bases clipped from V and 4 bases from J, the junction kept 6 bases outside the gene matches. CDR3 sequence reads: CASSKHSGRGETQYF. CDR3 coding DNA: TGTGCCAGCAGCAAACATAGCGGGAGGGGAGAGACCCAGTACTTC.

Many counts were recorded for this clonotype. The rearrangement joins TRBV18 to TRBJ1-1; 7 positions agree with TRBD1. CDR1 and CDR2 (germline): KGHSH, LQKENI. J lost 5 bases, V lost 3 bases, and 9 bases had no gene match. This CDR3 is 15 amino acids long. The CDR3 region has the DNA TGTGCCAGCTCACCCGAAATTACAGGGGATACTGAAGCTTTCTTT. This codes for CASSPEITGDTEAFF.

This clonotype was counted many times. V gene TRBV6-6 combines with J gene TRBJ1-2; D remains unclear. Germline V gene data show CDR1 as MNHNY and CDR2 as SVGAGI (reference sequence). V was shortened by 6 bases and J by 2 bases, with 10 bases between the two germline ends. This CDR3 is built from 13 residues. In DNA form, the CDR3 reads TGTGCCAGCAGCTCCACACTGAACTATGGCTACACCTTC. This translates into CASSSTLNYGYTF.

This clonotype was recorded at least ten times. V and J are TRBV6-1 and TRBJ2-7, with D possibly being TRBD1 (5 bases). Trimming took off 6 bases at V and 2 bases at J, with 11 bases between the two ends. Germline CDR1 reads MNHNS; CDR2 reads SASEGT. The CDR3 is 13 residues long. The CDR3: CASSLTGTYEQYF. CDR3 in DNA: TGTGCCAGCAGCCTAACAGGAACCTACGAGCAGTACTTC.

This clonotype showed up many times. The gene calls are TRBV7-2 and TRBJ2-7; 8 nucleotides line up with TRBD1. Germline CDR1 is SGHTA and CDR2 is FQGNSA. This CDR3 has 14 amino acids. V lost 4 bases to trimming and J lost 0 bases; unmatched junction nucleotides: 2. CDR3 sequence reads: CASSSGQDSYEQYF. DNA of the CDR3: TGTGCCAGCAGCTCGGGACAGGACTCCTACGAGCAGTACTTC.

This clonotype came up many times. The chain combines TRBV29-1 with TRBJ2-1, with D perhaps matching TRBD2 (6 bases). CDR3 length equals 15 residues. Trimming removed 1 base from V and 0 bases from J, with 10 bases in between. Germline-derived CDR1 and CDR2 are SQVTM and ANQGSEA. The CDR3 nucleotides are TGCAGCGTTGAAGCGGCGGGGAACTCCTACAATGAGCAGTTCTTC. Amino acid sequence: CSVEAAGNSYNEQFF.

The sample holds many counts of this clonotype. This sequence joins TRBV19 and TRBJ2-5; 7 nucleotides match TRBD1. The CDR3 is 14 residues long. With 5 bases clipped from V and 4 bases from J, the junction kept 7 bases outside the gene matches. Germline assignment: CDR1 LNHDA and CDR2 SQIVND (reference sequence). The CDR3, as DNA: TGTGCCAGTAGTGCAATGACAGGGCGAGAGACCCAGTACTTC. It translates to CASSAMTGRETQYF.

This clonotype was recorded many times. The CDR3 DNA follows: TGTGCCAGCAGTCCTCGTCCTGGTATCAATTCACCCCTCCACTTT. Amino acid sequence: CASSPRPGINSPLHF. The rearrangement uses TRBV6-1 and TRBJ1-6; no clear D. CDR3 length: 15 amino acids. Per germline, CDR1 MNHNS and CDR2 SASEGT. V was clipped by 5 bases and J by 7 bases, with 15 bases between them.

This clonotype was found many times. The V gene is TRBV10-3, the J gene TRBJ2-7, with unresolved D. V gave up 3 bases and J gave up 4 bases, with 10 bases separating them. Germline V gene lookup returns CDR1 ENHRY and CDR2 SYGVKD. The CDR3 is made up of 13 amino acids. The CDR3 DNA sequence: TGTGCCATCAGTGAACCAGGATTTTACGAGCAGTACTTC. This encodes CAISEPGFYEQYF.

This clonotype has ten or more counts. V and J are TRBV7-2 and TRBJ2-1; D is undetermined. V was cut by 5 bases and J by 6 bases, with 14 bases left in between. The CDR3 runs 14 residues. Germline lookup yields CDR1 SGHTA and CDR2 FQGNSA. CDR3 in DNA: TGTGCCAGCAGCCCTACCCTCAGCAGCAATGAGCAGTTCTTC. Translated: CASSPTLSSNEQFF.